This TCR beta chain was recorded in a study of blood T cell repertoires in COVID-19. Overall study: T cells, B-cell-depleted T cells, or PBMCs provided the cDNA or gDNA that served as material.

Per the study methods: Amplified reference gene primers provided the basis for estimating nucleated cell counts. Produced via immunoSEQ multiplex PCR; TCRdb's table is partial and in-frame only. V, J and clone size are taken as reported in that table, and D and trimming were inferred from the DNA itself. The repertoire holds about 53,000 clones, with approximately 90% as singletons. Germline values: CDR1 SGDLS, CDR2 YYNGEE. V trimming: 0 bases; J trimming: 3 bases; junction bases outside the gene matches: 12. CDR3 size: 19 residues. The sequenced sample consisted of peripheral blood. The chain combines TRBV9 with TRBJ2-6, with TRBD1 matching 7 bases. The sequence came from a human donor in a cohort sampled during active COVID-19. For the CDR3, the DNA is TGTGCCAGCAGCGTAGAGTCTCGGAAGGGGGCGCTTGGGGCCAACGTCCTGACTTTC. Residues: CASSVESRKGALGANVLTF.